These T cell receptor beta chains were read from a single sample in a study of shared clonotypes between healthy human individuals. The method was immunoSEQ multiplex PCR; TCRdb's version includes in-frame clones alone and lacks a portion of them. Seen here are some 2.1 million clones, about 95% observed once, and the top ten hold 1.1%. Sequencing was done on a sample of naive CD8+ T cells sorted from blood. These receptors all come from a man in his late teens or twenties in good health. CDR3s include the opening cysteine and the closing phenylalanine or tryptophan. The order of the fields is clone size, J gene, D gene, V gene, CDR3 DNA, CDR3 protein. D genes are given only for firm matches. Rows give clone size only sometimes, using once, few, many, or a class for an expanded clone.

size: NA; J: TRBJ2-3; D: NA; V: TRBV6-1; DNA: TGTGCCGCTTATACCCCGGGGAAGCCATCAGATACGCAGTATTTT; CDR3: CAAYTPGKPSDTQYF
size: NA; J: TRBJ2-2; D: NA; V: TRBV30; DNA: TGTGCCTGGAGTGTACTAGGGACCGGGGAGCTGTTTTTT; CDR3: CAWSVLGTGELFF
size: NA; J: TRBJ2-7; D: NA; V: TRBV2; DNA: TGTGCCAGCAGTGGCAGGGACCCCTACGAGCAGTACTTC; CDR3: CASSGRDPYEQYF
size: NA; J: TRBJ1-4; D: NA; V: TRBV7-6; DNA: TGTGCCAGCAGCTTAGGGGCAGGTTGGGGGAATGAAAAACTGTTTTTT; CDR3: CASSLGAGWGNEKLFF
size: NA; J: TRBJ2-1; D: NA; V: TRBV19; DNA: TGTGCCAGTAGTGGCTCGCGGGACGGTTACAATGAGCAGTTCTTC; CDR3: CASSGSRDGYNEQFF
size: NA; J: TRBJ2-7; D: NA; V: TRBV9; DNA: TGTGCCAGCAGCGCACAGGGTCTTTCCTACGAGCAGTACTTC; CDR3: CASSAQGLSYEQYF
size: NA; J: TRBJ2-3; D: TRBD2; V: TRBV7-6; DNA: TGTGCCAGCAGTTGGACTAGCGGAAACACAGATACGCAGTATTTT; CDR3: CASSWTSGNTDTQYF
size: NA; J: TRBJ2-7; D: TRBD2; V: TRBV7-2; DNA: TGTGCCAGCAGCTTAGTCGGCGGGAGCTCCTACGAGCAGTACTTC; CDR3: CASSLVGGSSYEQYF
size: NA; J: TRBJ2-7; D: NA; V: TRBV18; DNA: TGTGCCAGCTCGTCGGACGGTTACGAGCAGTACTTC; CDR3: CASSSDGYEQYF
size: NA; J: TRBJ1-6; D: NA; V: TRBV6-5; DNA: TGTGCCAGCAGTCCAGGGCGGGGGCTTCGGTCACCCCTCCACTTT; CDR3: CASSPGRGLRSPLHF
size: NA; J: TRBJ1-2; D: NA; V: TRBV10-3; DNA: TGTGCCATCAGCGACAGGTCCTATGGCTACACCTTC; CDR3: CAISDRSYGYTF
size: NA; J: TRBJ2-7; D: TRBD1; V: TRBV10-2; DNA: TGCGCCAGCAGTGAAGACAGGGTAATGGACGAGCAGTACTTC; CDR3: CASSEDRVMDEQYF
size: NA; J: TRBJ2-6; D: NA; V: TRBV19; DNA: TGTGCCAGTAGTATCCACCGTTCTCTTTACTCTGGGGCCAACGTCCTGACTTTC; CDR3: CASSIHRSLYSGANVLTF
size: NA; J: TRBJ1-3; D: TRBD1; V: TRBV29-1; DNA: TGCAGCGTTGAAGATATAGGGGGCCCCTCTGGAAACACCATATATTTT; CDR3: CSVEDIGGPSGNTIYF
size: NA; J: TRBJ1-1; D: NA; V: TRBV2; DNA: TGTGCCAGCAGTGCGTCAGGTTCAAACGAAGCTTTCTTT; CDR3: CASSASGSNEAFF
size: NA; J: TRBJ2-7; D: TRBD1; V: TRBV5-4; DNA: TGTGCCAGCAGCCCCCGGGACAGGAGTCACGAGCAGTACTTC; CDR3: CASSPRDRSHEQYF
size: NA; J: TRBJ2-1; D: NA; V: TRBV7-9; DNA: TGTGCCAGCAGCTTCGGTTTTGTAGGAGAGAATGAGCAGTTCTTC; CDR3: CASSFGFVGENEQFF
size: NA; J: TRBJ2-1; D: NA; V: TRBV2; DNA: TGTGCCAGCAGCGACGGACTTCCTATCAATGAGCAGTTCTTC; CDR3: CASSDGLPINEQFF
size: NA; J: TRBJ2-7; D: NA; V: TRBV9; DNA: TGTGCCAGCAGCGTAGTGCCGGGACCTGGCTACGAGCAGTACTTC; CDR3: CASSVVPGPGYEQYF
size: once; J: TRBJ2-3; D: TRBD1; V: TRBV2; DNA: TGTGCCAGCAGAGAAGACAGGGCCACAGATACGCAGTATTTT; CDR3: CASREDRATDTQYF
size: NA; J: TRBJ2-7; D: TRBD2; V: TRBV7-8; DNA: TGTGCCAGCAGCCTCAGGCTAGCGGGAAACGAGCAGTACTTC; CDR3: CASSLRLAGNEQYF
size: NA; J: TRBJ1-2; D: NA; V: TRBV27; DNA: TGTGCCAGCAGCACCGCGGTGGGAAGGGATGGCTACACCTTC; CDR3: CASSTAVGRDGYTF
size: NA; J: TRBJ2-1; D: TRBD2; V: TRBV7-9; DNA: TGTGCCAGCAGCTTAGTGTCCGGACTAGCGGGGTATAATGAGCAGTTCTTC; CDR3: CASSLVSGLAGYNEQFF
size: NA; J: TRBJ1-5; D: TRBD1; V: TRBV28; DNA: TGTGCCAGCAGTTTTTTCCGGACACTTAACCAGGGGGATCAGCCCCAGCATTTT; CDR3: CASSFFRTLNQGDQPQHF
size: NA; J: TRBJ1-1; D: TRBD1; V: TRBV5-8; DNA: TGTGCCAGCAGCTGGGACAGTCACTACCAGGGCACTGAAGCTTTCTTT; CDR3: CASSWDSHYQGTEAFF
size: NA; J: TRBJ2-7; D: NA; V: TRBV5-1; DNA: TGCGCCAGCAGCTGGGAGGGGGCGTCCTACGAGCAGTACTTC; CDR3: CASSWEGASYEQYF
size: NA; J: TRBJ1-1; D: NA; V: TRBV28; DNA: TGTGCCAGCAGCGCGGCGCTCGGTTTCGGCACTGAAGCTTTCTTT; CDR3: CASSAALGFGTEAFF
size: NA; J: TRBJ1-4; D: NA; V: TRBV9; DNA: TGTGCCAGCAGCCCGGGCAGGGGTACGGGGGTTCGGGAAAAACTGTTTTTT; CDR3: CASSPGRGTGVREKLFF
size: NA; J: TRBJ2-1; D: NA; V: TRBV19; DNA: TGTGCCAGTAGTATAGATCTGGAGAGCGATGAGCAGTTCTTC; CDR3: CASSIDLESDEQFF
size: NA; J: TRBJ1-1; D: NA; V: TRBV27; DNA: TGTGCCAGCAGTTTTTGGGGGGCCTTGAACACTGAAGCTTTCTTT; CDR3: CASSFWGALNTEAFF
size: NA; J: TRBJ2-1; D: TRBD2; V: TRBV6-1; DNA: TGTGCCAGTAGTCTAGCGGGGGGCCAGAATGAGCAGTTCTTC; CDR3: CASSLAGGQNEQFF
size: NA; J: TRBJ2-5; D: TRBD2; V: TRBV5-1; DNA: TGCGCCAGCAGCTCAGGGACTAGCGGGGCCCTCGGGACCCAGTACTTC; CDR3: CASSSGTSGALGTQYF
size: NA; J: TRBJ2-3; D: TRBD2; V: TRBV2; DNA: TGTGCCAGCAGGGGACTAGCGGGGGTCACAGATACGCAGTATTTT; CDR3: CASRGLAGVTDTQYF
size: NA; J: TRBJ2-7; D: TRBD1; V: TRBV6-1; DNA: TGTGCCAGCGGACTCTGGACAGGGGGCTACGAGCAGTACTTC; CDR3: CASGLWTGGYEQYF
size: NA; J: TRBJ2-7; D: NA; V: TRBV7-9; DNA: TGTGCCAGCAGCTTAGCTGGGTTTTCCTACGAGCAGTACTTC; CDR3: CASSLAGFSYEQYF
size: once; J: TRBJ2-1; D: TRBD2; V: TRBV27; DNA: TGTGCCAGCAGAACTAGCGGGGGGGCCAATGAGCAGTTCTTC; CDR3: CASRTSGGANEQFF
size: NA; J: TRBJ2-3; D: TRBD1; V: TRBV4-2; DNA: TGTGCCAGCAGCCAAGAGAGGGGGCCGGTATCAGATACGCAGTATTTT; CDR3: CASSQERGPVSDTQYF
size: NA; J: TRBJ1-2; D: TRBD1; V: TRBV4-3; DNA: TGCGCCAGCAGCCAACTAGGGACAGGGAATTACTATGGCTACACCTTC; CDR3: CASSQLGTGNYYGYTF
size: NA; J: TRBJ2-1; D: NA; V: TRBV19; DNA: TGTGCCAGTAGCATCACGCCGAGCTCCTACAATGAGCAGTTCTTC; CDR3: CASSITPSSYNEQFF
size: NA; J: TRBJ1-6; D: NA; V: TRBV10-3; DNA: TGTGCCATCAATCCAGGGGACTTTGCTTCACCCCTCCACTTT; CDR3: CAINPGDFASPLHF
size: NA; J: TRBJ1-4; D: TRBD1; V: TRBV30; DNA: TGTGCCTGGACCCCGGACAGGGGGCGGCCAAAACTGTTTTTT; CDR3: CAWTPDRGRPKLFF
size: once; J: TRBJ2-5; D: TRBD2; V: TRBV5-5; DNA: TGTGCCAGCAGCTTGGCCGGACGAGCGGGAGGAGAGACCCAGTACTTC; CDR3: CASSLAGRAGGETQYF
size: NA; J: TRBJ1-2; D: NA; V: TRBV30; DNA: TGTGCCGCCACGGGCTGGGGGGAAGTTTACACCTTC; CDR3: CAATGWGEVYTF
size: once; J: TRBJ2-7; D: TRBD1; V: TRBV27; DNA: TGTGCCAGCAGTTTATCGGAGACAGGGGCCTACGAGCAGTACTTC; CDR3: CASSLSETGAYEQYF
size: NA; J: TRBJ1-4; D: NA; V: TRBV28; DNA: TGTGCCAGCAGTTTCCAGGGTCTGGGTGAAAAACTGTTTTTT; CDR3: CASSFQGLGEKLFF
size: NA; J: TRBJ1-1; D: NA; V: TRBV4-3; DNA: TGCGCCAGCAGCCAAGAGGCGTTTGGCACTGAAGCTTTCTTT; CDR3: CASSQEAFGTEAFF
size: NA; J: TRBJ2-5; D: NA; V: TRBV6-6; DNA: TGTGCCAGCAGTTACTTCAGGGTAGTGGGAGAGACCCAGTACTTC; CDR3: CASSYFRVVGETQYF
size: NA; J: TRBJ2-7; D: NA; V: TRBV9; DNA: TGTGCCAGCAGCGGCAGTGGGTCGGTAGACCTCTACGAGCAGTACTTC; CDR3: CASSGSGSVDLYEQYF
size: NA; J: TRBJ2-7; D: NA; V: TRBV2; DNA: TGTGCCAGCAGTGAAGTACCCTCAGGGAGTCCCGACTACGAGCAGTACTTC; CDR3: CASSEVPSGSPDYEQYF
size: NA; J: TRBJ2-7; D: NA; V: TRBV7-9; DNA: TGTGCCAGCAGCACAACCTACAGAGACGAGCAGTACTTC; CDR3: CASSTTYRDEQYF
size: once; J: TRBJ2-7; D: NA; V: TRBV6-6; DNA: TGTGCCAGCAGTTACGAGTTTCCCTCCTACGAGCAGTACTTC; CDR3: CASSYEFPSYEQYF
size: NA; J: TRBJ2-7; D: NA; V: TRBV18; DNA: TGTGCCAGCTCACCACAGGGTATCCCCTACGAGCAGTACTTC; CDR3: CASSPQGIPYEQYF
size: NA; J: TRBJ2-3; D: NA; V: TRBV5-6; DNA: TGTGCCAGCAGCTTAGGAGATACGCAGTATTTT; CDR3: CASSLGDTQYF
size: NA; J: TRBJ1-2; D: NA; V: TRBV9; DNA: TGTGCCAGCAGCGTAGGCCAGACCTACACCTTC; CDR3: CASSVGQTYTF
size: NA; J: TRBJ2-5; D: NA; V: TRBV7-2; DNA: TGTGCCAGCAGCGCGACTCGGGGCATCCAAGAGACCCAGTACTTC; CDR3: CASSATRGIQETQYF
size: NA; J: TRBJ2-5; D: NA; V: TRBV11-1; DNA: TGTGCCAGCAGCCCGACAGCCACCCAAGATCAAGAGACCCAGTACTTC; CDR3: CASSPTATQDQETQYF
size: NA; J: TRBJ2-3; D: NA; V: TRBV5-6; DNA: TGTGCCAGCAGCTTCCCCAGACCCCAGAGGGGCACAGATACGCAGTATTTT; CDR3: CASSFPRPQRGTDTQYF